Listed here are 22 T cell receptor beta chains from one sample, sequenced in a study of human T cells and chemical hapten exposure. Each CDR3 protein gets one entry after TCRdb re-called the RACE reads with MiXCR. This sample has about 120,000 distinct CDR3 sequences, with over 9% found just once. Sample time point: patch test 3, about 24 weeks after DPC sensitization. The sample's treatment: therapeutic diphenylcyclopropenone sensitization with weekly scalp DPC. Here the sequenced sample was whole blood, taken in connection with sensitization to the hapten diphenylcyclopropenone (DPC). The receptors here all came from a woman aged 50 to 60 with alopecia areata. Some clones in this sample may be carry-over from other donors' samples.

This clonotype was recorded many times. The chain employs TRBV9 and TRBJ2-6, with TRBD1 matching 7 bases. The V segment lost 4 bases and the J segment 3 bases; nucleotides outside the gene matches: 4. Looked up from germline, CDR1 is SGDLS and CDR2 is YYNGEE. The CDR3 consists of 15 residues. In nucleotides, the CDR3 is TGTGCCAGCAGCCCCCAGGGGGTTGGGGCCAACGTCCTGACTTTC. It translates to CASSPQGVGANVLTF. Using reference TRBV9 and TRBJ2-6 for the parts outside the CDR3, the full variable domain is DSGVTQTPKHLITATGQRVTLRCSPRSGDLSVYWYQQSLDQGLQFLIQYYNGEERAKGNILERFSAQQFPDLHSELNLSSLELGDSALYFCASSPQGVGANVLTFGAGSRLTVL.

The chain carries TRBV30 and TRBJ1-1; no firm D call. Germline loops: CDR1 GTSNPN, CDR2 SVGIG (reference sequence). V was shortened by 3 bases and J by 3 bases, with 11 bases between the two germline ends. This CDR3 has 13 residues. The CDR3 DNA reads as TGTGCCTGGAGGCAACCTGGGGACACTGAAGCTTTCTTT. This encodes CAWRQPGDTEAFF.

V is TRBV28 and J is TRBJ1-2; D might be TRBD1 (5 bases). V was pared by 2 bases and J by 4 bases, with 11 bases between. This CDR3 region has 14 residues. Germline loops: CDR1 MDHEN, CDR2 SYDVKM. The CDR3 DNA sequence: TGTGCCAGCAGTTTAGGGGGTAAAAGCTATGGCTACACCTTC. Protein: CASSLGGKSYGYTF.

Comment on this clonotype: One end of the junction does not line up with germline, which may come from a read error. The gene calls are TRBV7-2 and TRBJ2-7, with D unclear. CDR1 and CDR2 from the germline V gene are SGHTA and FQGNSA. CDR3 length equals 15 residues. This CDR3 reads CASSPRRSLVYDQYF. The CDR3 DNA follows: TGTGCCAGCAGCCCGCGCCGCAGCCTAGTCTACGATCAGTACTTC.

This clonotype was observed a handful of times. CDR3 loop: CATSRVNSNQPQHF. The CDR3 nucleotides are TGTGCCACCAGCAGAGTTAACAGCAATCAGCCCCAGCATTTT. V and J are TRBV15 and TRBJ1-5; D is ambiguous. The CDR3 is 14 amino acids. Germline CDR1 reads LNHNV; CDR2 reads YYDKDF (reference sequence). Between the trimmed V and J ends, which lost 1 base and 1 base, there was a span of 5 bases.

The CDR3 DNA reads as TGTGCCAGCAGTTTTCGACGGAATCAGCCCCAGCATTTT. It yields the protein CASSFRRNQPQHF. The chain employs TRBV12-3 or TRBV12-4 and TRBJ1-5; D gene ambiguous. V dropped 3 bases and J dropped 4 bases, with 7 bases sitting between them. The CDR3 has 13 residues.

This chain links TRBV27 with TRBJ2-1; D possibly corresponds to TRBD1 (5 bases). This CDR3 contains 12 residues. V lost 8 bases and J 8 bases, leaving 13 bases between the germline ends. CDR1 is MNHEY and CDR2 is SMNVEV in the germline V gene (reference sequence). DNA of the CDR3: TGTGCCAGCGGAGCGACAGTCCATGAGCAGTTCTTC. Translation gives CASGATVHEQFF.

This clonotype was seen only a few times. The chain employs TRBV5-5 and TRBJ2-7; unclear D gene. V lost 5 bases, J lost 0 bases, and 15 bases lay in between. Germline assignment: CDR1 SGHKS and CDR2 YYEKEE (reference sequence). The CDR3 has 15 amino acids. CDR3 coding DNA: TGTGCCAGCAGGTCTTGGGTGTCCGACTCCTACGAGCAGTACTTC. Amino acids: CASRSWVSDSYEQYF.

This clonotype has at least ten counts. CDR3 residues: CSARAEGEGVYNEQFF. The CDR3 DNA follows: TGCAGTGCTAGAGCAGAGGGGGAGGGGGTGTACAATGAGCAGTTCTTC. This sequence joins TRBV20-1 and TRBJ2-1, with a possible D match to TRBD2 (7 bases). The CDR3 covers 16 residues. Germline V gene sequence: CDR1 DFQATT, CDR2 SNEGSKA (reference sequence). V was cut by 1 base and J by 4 bases, with 17 bases left in between.

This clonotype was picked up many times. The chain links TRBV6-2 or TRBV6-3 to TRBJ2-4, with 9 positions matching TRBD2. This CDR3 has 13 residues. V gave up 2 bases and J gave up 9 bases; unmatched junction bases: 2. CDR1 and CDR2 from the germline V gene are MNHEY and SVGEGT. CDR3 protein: CASSYSGRSIQYF. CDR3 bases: TGTGCCAGCAGTTACAGCGGGAGGAGCATTCAGTACTTC.

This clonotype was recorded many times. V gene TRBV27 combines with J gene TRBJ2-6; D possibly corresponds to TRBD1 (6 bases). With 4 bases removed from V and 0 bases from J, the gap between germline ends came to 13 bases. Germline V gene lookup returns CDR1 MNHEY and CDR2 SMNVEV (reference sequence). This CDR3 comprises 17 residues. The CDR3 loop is CASSSLGASSGANVLTF. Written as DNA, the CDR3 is TGTGCCAGCAGTTCCCTGGGGGCCTCCTCTGGGGCCAACGTCCTGACTTTC. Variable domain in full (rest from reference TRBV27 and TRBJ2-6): EAQVTQNPRYLITVTGKKLTVTCSQNMNHEYMSWYRQDPGLGLRQIYYSMNVEVTDKGDVPEGYKVSRKEKRNFPLILESPSPNQTSLYFCASSSLGASSGANVLTFGAGSRLTVL.

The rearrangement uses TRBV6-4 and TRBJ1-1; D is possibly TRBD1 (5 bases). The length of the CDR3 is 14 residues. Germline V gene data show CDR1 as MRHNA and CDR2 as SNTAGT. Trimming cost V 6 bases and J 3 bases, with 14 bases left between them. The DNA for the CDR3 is TGTGCCAGCAGCCAGGGAGGTTATGACACTGAAGCTTTCTTT. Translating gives CASSQGGYDTEAFF.

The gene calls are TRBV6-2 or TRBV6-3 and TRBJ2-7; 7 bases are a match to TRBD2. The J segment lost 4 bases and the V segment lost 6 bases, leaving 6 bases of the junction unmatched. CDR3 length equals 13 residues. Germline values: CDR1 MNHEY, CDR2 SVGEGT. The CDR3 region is CASSSSGIYEQYF. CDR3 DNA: TGTGCCAGCAGCTCTAGCGGAATTTACGAGCAGTACTTC.

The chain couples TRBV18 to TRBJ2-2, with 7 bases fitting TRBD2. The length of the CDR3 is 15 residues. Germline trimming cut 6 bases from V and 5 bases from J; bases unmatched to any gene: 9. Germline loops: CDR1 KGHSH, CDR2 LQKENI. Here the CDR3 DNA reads TGTGCCAGCTCCCTCGTGGAGCGGGGTACCGGGGAGCTGTTTTTT. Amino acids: CASSLVERGTGELFF.

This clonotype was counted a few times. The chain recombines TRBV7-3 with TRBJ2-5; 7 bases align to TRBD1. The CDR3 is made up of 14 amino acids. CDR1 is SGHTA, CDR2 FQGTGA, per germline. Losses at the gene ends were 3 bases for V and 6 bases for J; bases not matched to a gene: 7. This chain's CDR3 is CASSFLTGAKTQYF. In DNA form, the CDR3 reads TGTGCCAGCAGCTTCCTTACAGGGGCCAAGACCCAGTACTTC. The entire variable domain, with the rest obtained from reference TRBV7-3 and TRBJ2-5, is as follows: GAGVSQTPSNKVTEKGKYVELRCDPISGHTALYWYRQSLGQGPEFLIYFQGTGAADDSGLPNDRFFAVRPEGSVSTLKIQRTERGDSAVYLCASSFLTGAKTQYFGPGTRLLVL.

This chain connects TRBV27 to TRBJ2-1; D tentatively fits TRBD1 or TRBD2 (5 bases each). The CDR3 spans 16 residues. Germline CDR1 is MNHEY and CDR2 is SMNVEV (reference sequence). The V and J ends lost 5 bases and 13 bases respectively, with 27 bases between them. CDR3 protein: CASSPLSPGPTMAQFF. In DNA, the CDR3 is TGTGCCAGCAGTCCATTGAGCCCGGGACCCACTATGGCCCAGTTCTTC.

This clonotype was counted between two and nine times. CDR3 sequence: CASSLEVAGGPVDTQYF. In DNA, the CDR3 is TGTGCCAGCAGCTTGGAGGTAGCGGGAGGGCCGGTAGATACGCAGTATTTT. The rearrangement links TRBV11-3 to TRBJ2-3, with TRBD2 matching 11 bases. V shed 3 bases, J shed 5 bases, and the junction held 10 bases outside the gene matches. This CDR3 is built from 17 residues. CDR1 and CDR2 (germline): SGHNT, YENEEA.

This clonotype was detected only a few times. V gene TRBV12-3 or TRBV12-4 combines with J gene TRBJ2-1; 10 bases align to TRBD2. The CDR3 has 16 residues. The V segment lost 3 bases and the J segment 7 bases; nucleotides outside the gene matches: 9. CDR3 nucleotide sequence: TGTGCCAGCAGTTTCGGGGAAGCGGGGGGGAAAAATGAGCAGTTCTTC. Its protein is CASSFGEAGGKNEQFF.

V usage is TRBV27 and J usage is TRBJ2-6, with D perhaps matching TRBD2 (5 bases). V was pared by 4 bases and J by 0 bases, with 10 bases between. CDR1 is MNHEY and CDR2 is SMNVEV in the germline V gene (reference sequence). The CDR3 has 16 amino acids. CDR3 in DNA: TGTGCCAGCAGTTCGGGGTCGCCCTCTGGGGCCAACGTCCTGACTTTC. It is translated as CASSSGSPSGANVLTF.

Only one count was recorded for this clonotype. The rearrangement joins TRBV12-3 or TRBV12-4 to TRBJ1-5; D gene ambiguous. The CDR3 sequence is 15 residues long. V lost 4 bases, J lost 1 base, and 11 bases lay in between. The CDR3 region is CASSSMTVSNQPQHF. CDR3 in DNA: TGTGCCAGCAGTTCCATGACGGTGAGCAATCAGCCCCAGCATTTT.

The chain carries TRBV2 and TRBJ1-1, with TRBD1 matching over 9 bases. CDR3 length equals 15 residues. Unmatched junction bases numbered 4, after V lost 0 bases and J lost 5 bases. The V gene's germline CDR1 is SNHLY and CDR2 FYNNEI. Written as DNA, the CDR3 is TGTGCCAGCAGTGAAGCCGGACAGGGGTGGACTGAAGCTTTCTTT. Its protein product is CASSEAGQGWTEAFF.

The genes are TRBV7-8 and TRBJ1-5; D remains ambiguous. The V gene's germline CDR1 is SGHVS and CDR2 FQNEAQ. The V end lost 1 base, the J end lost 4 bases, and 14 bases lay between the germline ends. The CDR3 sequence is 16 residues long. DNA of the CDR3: TGTGCCAGCAGCTTAGGTAGCCACGGATCAAATCAGCCCCAGCATTTT. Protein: CASSLGSHGSNQPQHF.